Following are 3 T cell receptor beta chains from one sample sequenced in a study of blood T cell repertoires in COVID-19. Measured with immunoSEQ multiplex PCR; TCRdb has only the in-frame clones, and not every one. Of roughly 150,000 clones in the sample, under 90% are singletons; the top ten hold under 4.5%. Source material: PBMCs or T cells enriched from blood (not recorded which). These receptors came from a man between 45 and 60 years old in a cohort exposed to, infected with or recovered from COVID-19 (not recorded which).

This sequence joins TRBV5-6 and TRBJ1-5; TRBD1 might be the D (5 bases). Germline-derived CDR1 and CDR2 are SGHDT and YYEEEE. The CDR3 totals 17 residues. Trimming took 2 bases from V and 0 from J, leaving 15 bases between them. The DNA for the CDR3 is TGTGCCAGCAGCTTCCGGACATCCCCCTATAGCAATCAGCCCCAGCATTTT. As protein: CASSFRTSPYSNQPQHF.

The chain's CDR3 is CASSQENRGYEQYF. The CDR3 nucleotides are TGCGCCAGCAGCCAAGAGAATAGGGGCTACGAGCAGTACTTC. The chain uses TRBV4-3 and TRBJ2-7, with a tentative D call TRBD1 (5 bases). Germline CDR1 LGHNA, CDR2 YSLEER. There are 14 residues in the CDR3. The V end lost 0 bases, the J end lost 3 bases, and 9 bases lay between the germline ends.

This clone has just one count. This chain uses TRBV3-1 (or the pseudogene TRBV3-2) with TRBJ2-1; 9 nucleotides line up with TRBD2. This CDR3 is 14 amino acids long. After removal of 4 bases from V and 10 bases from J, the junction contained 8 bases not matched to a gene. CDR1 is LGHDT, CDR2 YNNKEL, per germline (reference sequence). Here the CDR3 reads CASSRGGATYEQFF. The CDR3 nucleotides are TGTGCCAGCAGCCGCGGGGGGGCGACGTACGAGCAGTTCTTC.